The 9 T cell receptor beta chains listed next were all sequenced from one sample in a study of T cell responses to AZD1222 COVID-19 vaccine (TCRdb year 2021). In light of the paper, this sample's time point label describes: about 28 days (+/-7) after the second vaccine dose. Libraries were constructed by the immunoSEQ multiplex PCR assay. TCRdb limited this immuneACCESS table to in-frame rearrangements with V and J called. A share of clones is missing; checked studies link under half to unresolved V genes, and the rest is unexplained. Within this sample are approximately 150,000 clones, with around 90% of them counted one time only. The top ten hold approximately 3.9% of the sample. This specimen consisted of peripheral blood, obtained 28 days after the second AZD1222 dose. The origin of the receptors is an adult who received the AZD1222 COVID-19 vaccine.

V and J are TRBV10-3 and TRBJ2-3; no clear D gene. In germline, CDR1 is ENHRY, CDR2 SYGVKD. Between the trimmed V and J ends, which lost 5 bases and 2 bases, there was a span of 11 bases. The CDR3 consists of 14 residues. The CDR3: CAISNAGVTDTQYF. The CDR3 coding sequence is TGTGCCATCAGTAATGCAGGAGTCACAGATACGCAGTATTTT.

This clone was counted once. This sequence joins TRBV10-3 and TRBJ2-7; TRBD1 agrees at 7 bases. Germline CDR1 and CDR2: ENHRY and SYGVKD. Trimming took 2 bases from V and 2 from J; bases not matched to a gene: 3. This CDR3 contains 14 residues. The chain's CDR3 is CAISEEQGAYEQYF. The DNA of the CDR3 is TGTGCCATCAGTGAGGAGCAGGGGGCCTACGAGCAGTACTTC.

This clone was counted at least ten times. This sequence joins TRBV30 and TRBJ2-4; tentatively, D is TRBD1 (6 bases). Trimming cost V 3 bases and J 4 bases, with 13 bases left between them. CDR1 and CDR2 (germline): GTSNPN, SVGIG (reference sequence). The CDR3 consists of 14 residues. In DNA form, the CDR3 reads TGTGCCTGGAGCGCGGACAGCCTAAAAAACATTCAGTACTTC. It translates to CAWSADSLKNIQYF.

This clone was recorded only once. The J gene is TRBJ2-3, the V gene TRBV5-1; D possibly corresponds to TRBD2 (6 bases). The CDR3 sequence is 17 residues long. Germline assignment: CDR1 SGHRS and CDR2 YFSETQ. The ends were cut back, 0 bases at V and 1 base at J, with 15 bases in the middle. The CDR3 DNA follows: TGCGCCAGCAGCTTGGGGCTAGCGCCTAGGGGCACAGATACGCAGTATTTT. Its translation is CASSLGLAPRGTDTQYF.

About this clone: Other DNA sequences of this sample code for an identical CDR3. The chain recombines TRBV5-4 with TRBJ1-1; no reliable D call. The length of the CDR3 is 13 residues. V was trimmed by 0 bases and J by 0 bases, leaving 3 bases between them. The germline gives CDR1 SGHNT, CDR2 YYREEE (reference sequence). Here the CDR3 reads CASSLGLNTEAFF. The CDR3 coding sequence is TGTGCCAGCAGCTTGGGATTGAACACTGAAGCTTTCTTT. The full variable domain, with the rest looked up from reference TRBV5-4 and TRBJ1-1, is ETGVTQSPTHLIKTRGQQVTLRCSSQSGHNTVSWYQQALGQGPQFIFQYYREEENGRGNFPPRFSGLQFPNYSSELNVNALELDDSALYLCASSLGLNTEAFFGQGTRLTVV.

The V call is TRBV15, the J call TRBJ1-5; 7 bases map to TRBD1. Looked up from germline, CDR1 is LNHNV and CDR2 is YYDKDF (reference sequence). This CDR3 is built from 16 residues. The V and J ends lost 6 bases and 0 bases, in that order; junction bases with no gene match: 8. The chain's CDR3 is CATSPGGGHSNQPQHF. For the CDR3, the DNA is TGTGCCACCAGTCCAGGGGGGGGTCATAGCAATCAGCCCCAGCATTTT.

This chain joins TRBV6-5 and TRBJ1-5; a possible D gene is TRBD1 (5 bases). Trimming took off 11 bases at V and 0 bases at J, with 14 bases between the two ends. This CDR3 has 14 residues. Germline V lookup: CDR1 MNHEY, CDR2 SVGAGI. CDR3 nucleotides: TGTGCCGGGGCAGGTAGGAATAGCAATCAGCCCCAGCATTTT. It encodes CAGAGRNSNQPQHF.

The rearrangement uses TRBV11-2 and TRBJ2-1; 7 nucleotides match TRBD2. The germline V gene encodes CDR1 SGHAT and CDR2 FQNNGV. Trimming took 5 bases from V and 1 from J; bases not matched to a gene: 2. This CDR3 is 14 amino acids long. CDR3 in amino acids: CASSRDYSYNEQFF. The CDR3 DNA reads as TGTGCCAGCAGCCGGGACTATTCCTACAATGAGCAGTTCTTC.

This rearrangement joins TRBV5-4 to TRBJ2-1, with 9 bases lining up with TRBD2. Germline values: CDR1 SGHNT, CDR2 YYREEE (reference sequence). V trimming: 7 bases; J trimming: 0 bases; junction bases outside the gene matches: 5. The CDR3 has 15 amino acids. CDR3 DNA: TGTGCCAGCTGGAGAGCGGGAGGCTCCTACAATGAGCAGTTCTTC. Amino acids: CASWRAGGSYNEQFF.